This T cell receptor (beta chain) was documented in a study of T cells in Graves' hyperthyroidism and ophthalmopathy. Regarding the study as a whole: Before onset, ophthalmopathy was predicted by the model a median roughly six months earlier.

Amplified regions were TCR beta CDR3 sequences from RNA transcripts. The TCR CDR3 first-round RT-PCR relied on the HTBI primer set. TCRdb fed the multiplex PCR reads into MiXCR, producing one record per CDR3 protein. The table lists approximately 520,000 distinct CDR3 sequences, around 20% of them singletons. Patients counted as stable if ophthalmopathy did not develop within 18 months. The patients, who ranged from 18 to 65 in age, presented with newly diagnosed hyperthyroidism lasting under 2 months. CDR3 length: 16 amino acids. Losses at the gene ends were 1 base for V and 2 bases for J; bases not matched to a gene: 6. The germline V gene has CDR1 SGHAT and CDR2 FQDESV (reference sequence). Only one count was recorded for this clonotype. Its target is unknown.

The TCR sequence derives from a young man with Graves' hyperthyroidism. Material: blood. V usage is TRBV11-1 and J usage is TRBJ1-2, with 8 bases fitting TRBD1. The CDR3 is CASSLVKWTGNYGYTF. CDR3 DNA sequence: TGTGCCAGCAGCTTAGTAAAGTGGACAGGGAACTATGGCTACACCTTC.